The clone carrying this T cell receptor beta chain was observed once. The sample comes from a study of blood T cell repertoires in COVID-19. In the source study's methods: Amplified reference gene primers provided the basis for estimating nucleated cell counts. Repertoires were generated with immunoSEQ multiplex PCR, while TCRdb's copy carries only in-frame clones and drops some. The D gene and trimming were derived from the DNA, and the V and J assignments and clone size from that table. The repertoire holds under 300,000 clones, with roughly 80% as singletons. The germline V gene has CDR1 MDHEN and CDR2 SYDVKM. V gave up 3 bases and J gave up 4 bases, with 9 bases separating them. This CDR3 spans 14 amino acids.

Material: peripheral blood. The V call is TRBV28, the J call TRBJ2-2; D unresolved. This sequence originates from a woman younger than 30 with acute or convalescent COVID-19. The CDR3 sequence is CASSFGAGTGELFF. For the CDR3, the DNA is TGTGCCAGCAGTTTTGGTGCAGGCACCGGGGAGCTGTTTTTT.